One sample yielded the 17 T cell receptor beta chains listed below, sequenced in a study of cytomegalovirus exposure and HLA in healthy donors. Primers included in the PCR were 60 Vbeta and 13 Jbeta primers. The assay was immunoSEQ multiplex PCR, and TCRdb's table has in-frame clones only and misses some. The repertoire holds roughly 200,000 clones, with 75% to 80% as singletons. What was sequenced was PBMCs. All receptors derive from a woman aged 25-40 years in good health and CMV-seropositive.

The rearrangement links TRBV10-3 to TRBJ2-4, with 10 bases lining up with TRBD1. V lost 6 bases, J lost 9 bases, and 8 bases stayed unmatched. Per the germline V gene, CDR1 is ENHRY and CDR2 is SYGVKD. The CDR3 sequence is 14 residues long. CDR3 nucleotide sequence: TGTGCCATCAGGGATCCGGGACAGGGGAGCATTCAGTACTTC. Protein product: CAIRDPGQGSIQYF.

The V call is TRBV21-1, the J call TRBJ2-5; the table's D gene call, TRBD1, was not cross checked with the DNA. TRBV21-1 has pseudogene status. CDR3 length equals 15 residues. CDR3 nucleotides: TGTGCCAGCAGCTACTTCGGACAGTGGTTCGAGACCCAGTACTTC. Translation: CASSYFGQWFETQYF.

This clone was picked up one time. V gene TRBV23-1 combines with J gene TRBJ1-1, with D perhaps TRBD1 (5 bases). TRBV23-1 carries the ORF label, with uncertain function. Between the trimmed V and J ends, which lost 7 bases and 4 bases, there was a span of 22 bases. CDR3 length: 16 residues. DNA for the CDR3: TGCGCCAGCAACCTGGGAGGGGAGGGCAGGTGCACTGAAGCTTTCTTT. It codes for CASNLGGEGRCTEAFF.

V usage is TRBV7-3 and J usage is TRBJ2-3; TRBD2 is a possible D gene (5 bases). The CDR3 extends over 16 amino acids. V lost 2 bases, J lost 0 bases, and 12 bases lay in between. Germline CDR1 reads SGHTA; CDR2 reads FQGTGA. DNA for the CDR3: TGTGCCAGCAGCTTATCCGGTCGGACTAGCACAGATACGCAGTATTTT. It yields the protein CASSLSGRTSTDTQYF. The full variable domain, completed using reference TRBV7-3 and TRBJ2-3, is GAGVSQTPSNKVTEKGKYVELRCDPISGHTALYWYRQSLGQGPEFLIYFQGTGAADDSGLPNDRFFAVRPEGSVSTLKIQRTERGDSAVYLCASSLSGRTSTDTQYFGPGTRLTVL.

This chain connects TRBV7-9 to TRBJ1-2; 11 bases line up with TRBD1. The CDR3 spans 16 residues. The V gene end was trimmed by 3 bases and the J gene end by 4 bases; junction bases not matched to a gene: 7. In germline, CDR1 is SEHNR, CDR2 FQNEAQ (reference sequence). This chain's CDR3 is CASSFTGQGGSYGYTF. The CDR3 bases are TGTGCCAGCAGCTTTACGGGACAGGGGGGGAGCTATGGCTACACCTTC.

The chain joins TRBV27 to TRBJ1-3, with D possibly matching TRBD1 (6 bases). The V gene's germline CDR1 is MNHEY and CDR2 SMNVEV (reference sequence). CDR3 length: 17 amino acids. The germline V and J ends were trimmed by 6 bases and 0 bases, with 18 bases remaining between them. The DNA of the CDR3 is TGTGCCAGCAGCCGCTTAGGGGGATCCCTCTCTGGAAACACCATATATTTT. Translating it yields CASSRLGGSLSGNTIYF.

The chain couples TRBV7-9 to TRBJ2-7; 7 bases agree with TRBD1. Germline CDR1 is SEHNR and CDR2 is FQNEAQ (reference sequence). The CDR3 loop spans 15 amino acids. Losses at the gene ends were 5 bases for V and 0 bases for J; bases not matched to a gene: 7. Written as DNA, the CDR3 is TGTGCCAGCAGCCTATCCGGGACAGTCTCCTACGAGCAGTACTTC. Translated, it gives CASSLSGTVSYEQYF.

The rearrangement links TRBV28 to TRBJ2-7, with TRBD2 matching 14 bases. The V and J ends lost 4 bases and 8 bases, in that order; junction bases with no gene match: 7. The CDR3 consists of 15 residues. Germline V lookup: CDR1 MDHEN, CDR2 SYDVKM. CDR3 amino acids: CASSSPGLAGEQQYF. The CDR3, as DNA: TGTGCCAGCAGTTCTCCGGGACTAGCGGGAGAACAGCAGTACTTC.

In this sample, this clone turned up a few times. Written as DNA, the CDR3 is TGTGCCAGCAGCTTCTCCGGGGACACCGGGGAGCTGTTTTTT. Translated: CASSFSGDTGELFF. The chain uses TRBV7-2 and TRBJ2-2; D perhaps matches TRBD2 (5 bases). Germline CDR1 is SGHTA and CDR2 is FQGNSA. This CDR3 has 14 residues. V was cut by 3 bases and J by 3 bases, with 8 bases left in between.

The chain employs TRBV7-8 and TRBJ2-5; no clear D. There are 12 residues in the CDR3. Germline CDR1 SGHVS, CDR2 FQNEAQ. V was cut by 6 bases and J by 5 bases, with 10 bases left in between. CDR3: CASSSDWETQYF. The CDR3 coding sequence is TGTGCCAGCAGTTCCGACTGGGAGACCCAGTACTTC.

The CDR3 region is CASSLVSGGLDTQYF. The CDR3 DNA reads TGTGCCAGCAGCTTAGTTAGCGGGGGCCTGGATACGCAGTATTTT. This sequence joins TRBV7-3 and TRBJ2-3; 9 positions match TRBD2. The CDR3 contains 15 residues. J was trimmed by 6 bases and V by 2 bases; bases with no gene match: 6. Germline CDR1 SGHTA, CDR2 FQGTGA. The entire variable domain, with the rest obtained from reference TRBV7-3 and TRBJ2-3, is as follows: GAGVSQTPSNKVTEKGKYVELRCDPISGHTALYWYRQSLGQGPEFLIYFQGTGAADDSGLPNDRFFAVRPEGSVSTLKIQRTERGDSAVYLCASSLVSGGLDTQYFGPGTRLTVL.

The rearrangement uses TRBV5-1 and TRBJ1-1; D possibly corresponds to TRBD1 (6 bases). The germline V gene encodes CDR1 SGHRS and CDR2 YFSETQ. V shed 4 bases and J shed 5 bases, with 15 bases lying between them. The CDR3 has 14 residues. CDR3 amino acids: CASSPGQRETEAFF. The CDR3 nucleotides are TGCGCCAGCAGCCCGGGACAACGAGAAACTGAAGCTTTCTTT.

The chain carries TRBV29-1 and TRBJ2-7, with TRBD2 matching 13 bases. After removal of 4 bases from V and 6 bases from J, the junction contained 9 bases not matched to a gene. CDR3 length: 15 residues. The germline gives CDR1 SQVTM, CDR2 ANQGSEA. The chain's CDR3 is CSVATLAGGQGEQYF. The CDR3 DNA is TGCAGCGTTGCGACACTAGCGGGAGGGCAGGGCGAGCAGTACTTC.

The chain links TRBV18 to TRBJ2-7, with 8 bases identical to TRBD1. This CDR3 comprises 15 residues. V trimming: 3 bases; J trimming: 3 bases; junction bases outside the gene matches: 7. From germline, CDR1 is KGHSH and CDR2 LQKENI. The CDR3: CASSPLGTGGYEQYF. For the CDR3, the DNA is TGTGCCAGCTCACCTTTGGGGACAGGAGGCTACGAGCAGTACTTC.

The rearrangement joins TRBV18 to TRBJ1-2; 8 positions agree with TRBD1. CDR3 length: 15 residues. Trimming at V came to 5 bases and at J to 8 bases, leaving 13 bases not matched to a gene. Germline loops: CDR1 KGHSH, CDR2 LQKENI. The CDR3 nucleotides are TGTGCCAGCTCAGGAGTTGACAGGGGATTCGTAGGCTACACCTTC. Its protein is CASSGVDRGFVGYTF.

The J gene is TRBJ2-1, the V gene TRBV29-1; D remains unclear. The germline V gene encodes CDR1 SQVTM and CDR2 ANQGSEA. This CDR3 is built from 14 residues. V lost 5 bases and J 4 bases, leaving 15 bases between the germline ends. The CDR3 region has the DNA TGCAGCGTTAAAAACCACAGAGAGTACAATGAGCAGTTCTTC. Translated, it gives CSVKNHREYNEQFF.

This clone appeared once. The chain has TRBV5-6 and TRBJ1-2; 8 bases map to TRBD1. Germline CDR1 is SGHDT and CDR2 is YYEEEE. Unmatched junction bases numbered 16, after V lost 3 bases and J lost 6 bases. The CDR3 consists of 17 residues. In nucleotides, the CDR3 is TGTGCCAGCAGCTCTCCACGTAACACAGGGGGAGGAGATGGCTACACCTTC. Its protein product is CASSSPRNTGGGDGYTF.